This TCR beta chain was captured in a study of vaccination effects on CD4 cells after COVID-19. Whole-study findings and limits: There were few convalescent patients in the study and no early post-infection timepoints.

ViraFEST assay sequencing came after antigen-specific CD4+ T cells were expanded with viral peptide pools. With roughly nine days of culture completed, CD4+ T cells were isolated. They grew around 2.2 million PBMC in each well, adding around 10 IU/ml IL-2 and about 9.5 ug/ml peptides. The authors exchanged half the medium for IL-2 medium on days 3 and 7. TCRdb's copy holds only in-frame clones and misses some; the assay was immunoSEQ multiplex PCR. In the table there are under 80,000 clones, approximately 74% of which are singletons. V was trimmed by 5 bases and J by 1 base, leaving 8 bases between them. Per the germline V gene, CDR1 is LNHDA and CDR2 is SQIVND (reference sequence). There are 13 residues in the CDR3. Comment on this clone: Its antigen remains unknown.

The sample was CD4+ T cells from PBMCs cultured with HCoV-229E spike peptides, taken before COVID-19 vaccination. The source of this sequence is a human donor who received a COVID-19 vaccine. This sequence joins TRBV19 and TRBJ2-5; the D gene is possibly TRBD2 (5 bases). The CDR3 DNA reads TGTGCCAGTAGTCGGGGTCTCCAAGAGACCCAGTACTTC. Protein: CASSRGLQETQYF.